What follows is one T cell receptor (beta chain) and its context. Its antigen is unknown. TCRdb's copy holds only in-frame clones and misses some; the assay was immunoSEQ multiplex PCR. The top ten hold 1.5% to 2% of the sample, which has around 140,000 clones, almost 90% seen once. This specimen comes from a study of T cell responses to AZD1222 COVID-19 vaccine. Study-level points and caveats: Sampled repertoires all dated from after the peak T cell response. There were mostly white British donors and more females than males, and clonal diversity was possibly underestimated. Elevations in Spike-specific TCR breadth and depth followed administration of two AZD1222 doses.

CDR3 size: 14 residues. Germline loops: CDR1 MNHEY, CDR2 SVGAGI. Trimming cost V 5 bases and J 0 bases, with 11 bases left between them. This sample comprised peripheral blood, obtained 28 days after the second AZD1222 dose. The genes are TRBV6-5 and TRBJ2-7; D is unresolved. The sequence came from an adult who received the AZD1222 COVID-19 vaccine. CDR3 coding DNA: TGTGCCAGCAGTCACAACACCAACTCCTACGAGCAGTACTTC. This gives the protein CASSHNTNSYEQYF.